The T cell receptor beta chain described here comes from a study of response to subunit inactivated influenza vaccine. TCRdb re-called the RT-PCR reads through MiXCR, storing one row per CDR3 protein. The sample has 540,000 or so distinct CDR3 sequences; 10% to 15% are singletons. The receptor comes from a man aged 50-59 years who received an inactivated influenza vaccine. The sequencing here drew on PBMCs from blood, taken 40 to 50 days after vaccination.

The CDR3 bases are TGCAGTGAGGAGACTGGGGTGACCTACACCTTC. Translating gives CSEETGVTYTF. The gene calls are TRBV20-1 and TRBJ1-2; D call uncertain. The germline CDR1 and CDR2 sequences are DFQATT and SNEGSKA (reference sequence). The V end lost 7 bases, the J end lost 10 bases, and 16 bases lay between the germline ends. This CDR3 region has 11 residues.